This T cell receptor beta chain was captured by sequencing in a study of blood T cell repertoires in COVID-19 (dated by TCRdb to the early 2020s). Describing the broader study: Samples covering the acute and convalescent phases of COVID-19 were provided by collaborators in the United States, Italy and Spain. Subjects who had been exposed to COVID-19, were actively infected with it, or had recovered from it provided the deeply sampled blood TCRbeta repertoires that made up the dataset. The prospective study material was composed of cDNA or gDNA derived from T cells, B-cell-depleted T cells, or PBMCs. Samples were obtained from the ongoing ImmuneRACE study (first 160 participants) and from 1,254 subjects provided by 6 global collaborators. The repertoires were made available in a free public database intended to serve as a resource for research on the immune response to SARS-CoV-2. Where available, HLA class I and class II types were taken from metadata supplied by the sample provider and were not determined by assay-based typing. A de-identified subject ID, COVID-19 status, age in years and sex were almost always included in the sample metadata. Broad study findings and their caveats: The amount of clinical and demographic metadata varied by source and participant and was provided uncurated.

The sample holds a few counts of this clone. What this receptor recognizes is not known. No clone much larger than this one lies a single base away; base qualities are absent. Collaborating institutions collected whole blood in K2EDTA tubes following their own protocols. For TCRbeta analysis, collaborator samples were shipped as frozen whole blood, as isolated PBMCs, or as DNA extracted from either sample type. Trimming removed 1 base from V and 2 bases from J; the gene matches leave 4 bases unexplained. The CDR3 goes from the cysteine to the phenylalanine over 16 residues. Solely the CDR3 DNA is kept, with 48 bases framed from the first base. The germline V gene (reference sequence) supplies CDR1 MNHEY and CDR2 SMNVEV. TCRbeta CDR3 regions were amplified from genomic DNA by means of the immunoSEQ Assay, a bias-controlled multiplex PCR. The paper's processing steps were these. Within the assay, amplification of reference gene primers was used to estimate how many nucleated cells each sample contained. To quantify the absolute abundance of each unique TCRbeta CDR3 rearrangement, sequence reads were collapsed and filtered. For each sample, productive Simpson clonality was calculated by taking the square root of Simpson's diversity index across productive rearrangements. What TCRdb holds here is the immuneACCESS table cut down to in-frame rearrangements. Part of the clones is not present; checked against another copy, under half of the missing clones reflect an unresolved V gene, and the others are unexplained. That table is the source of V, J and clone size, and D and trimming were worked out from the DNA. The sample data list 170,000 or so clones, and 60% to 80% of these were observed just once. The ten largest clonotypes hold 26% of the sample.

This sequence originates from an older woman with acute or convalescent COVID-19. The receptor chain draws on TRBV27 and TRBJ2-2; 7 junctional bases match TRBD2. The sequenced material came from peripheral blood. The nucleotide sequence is TGTGCCAGCAGTTTATTAGGCGGGAGAAACACCGGGGAGCTGTTTTTT. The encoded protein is CASSLLGGRNTGELFF.